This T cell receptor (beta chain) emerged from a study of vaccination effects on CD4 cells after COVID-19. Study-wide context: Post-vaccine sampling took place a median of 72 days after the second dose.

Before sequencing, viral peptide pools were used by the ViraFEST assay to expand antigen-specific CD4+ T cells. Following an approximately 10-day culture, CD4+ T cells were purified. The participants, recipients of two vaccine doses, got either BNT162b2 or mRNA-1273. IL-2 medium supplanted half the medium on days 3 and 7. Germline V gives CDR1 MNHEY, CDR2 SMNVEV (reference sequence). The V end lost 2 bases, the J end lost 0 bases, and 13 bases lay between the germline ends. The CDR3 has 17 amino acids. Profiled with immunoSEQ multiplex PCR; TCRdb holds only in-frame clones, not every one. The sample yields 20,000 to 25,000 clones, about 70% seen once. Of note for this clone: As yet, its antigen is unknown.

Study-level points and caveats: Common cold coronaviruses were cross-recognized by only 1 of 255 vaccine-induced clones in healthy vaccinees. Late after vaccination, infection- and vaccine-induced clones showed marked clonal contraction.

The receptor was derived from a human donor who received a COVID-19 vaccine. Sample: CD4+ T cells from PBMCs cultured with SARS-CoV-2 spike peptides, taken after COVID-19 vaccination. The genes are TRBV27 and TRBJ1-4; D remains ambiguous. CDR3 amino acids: CASSLGRRSATNEKLFF. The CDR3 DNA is TGTGCCAGCAGTTTAGGACGTCGGAGTGCAACTAATGAAAAACTGTTTTTT.